The source of this TCR beta chain is a study of CXCR3-negative and CXCR3-positive naive CD8 T cells (dated by TCRdb to between 2017 and 2020). Context from the whole study: About 135 million TRB reads were obtained in total, roughly 1.5 +/- 0.3 million reads per library. The diversity and physicochemical repertoire analyses included under 12 donors pooled from two independent experiments. TRBV-TRBJ cluster analysis included naive subsets from about five donors and memory cells from 3 donors.

The sequencer listed for this sample is NextSeq 550. The Human TCR Profiling Kit (MiLaboratory) was used to prepare UMI-labeled 5' RACE TRB cDNA libraries. cDNA synthesis used the entire amount of extracted RNA, and PCR amplification then used the entire amount of cDNA produced. Libraries were prepared in parallel with an identical number of PCR cycles. The original pipeline was this. MIGEC and MiXCR extracted about 50,000 +/- 10,000 unique UMI-labeled TRB cDNA molecules per library, requiring at least two reads per UMI. On average, around 40,000 +/- 10,000 functional in-frame TRB CDR3 nucleotide clonotypes lacking stop codons were found per library. After each sample was downsampled to 5000 UMI-labeled TRB molecules, VDJtools was used to calculate diversity metrics such as normalized Shannon-Wiener and Chao1. Clonotype-size-weighted physicochemical properties of the central five CDR3 residues (interaction energy, strength, volume and Kidera factor 4) were computed in VDJtools. After TCRdb reprocessed the reads, each CDR3 protein sequence was kept as one row, without DNA. The V and J calls and clone size come from TCRdb's table, not from the authors' own analysis. The sample table records 46,000 or so distinct CDR3 sequences. Clones ranked in the top ten supply about 2.5% of the sample.

On this clonotype itself: The antigen it binds to is not known.

Each CD8+ T cell subset was flow-sorted in triplicate, and 300,000 to 350,000 cells per subset were placed directly into RLT lysis buffer. To keep memory contaminants out, a stringent definition of naive CD8+ T cells was applied: CD45RO-CCR7+CD27+CD95-. Peripheral blood mononuclear cells were isolated from buffy coats using standard density gradient centrifugation. A FACSAria III was used to flow-sort naive CXCR3-negative and CXCR3-positive CD8+ T cells. Total RNA was extracted from sorted cells using an RNeasy Mini Kit. General study outcomes and caveats: Because surface CD5, which has been linked to self-reactivity in mice, was comparable between naive subsets, TCR interaction strength was also inferred from TRB CDR3 physicochemical properties. Compared with CXCR3-negative naive cells, CXCR3-positive naive cells had TRB CDR3s with higher hydrophobicity (lower Kidera factor 4), lower energy, and higher strength and volume indices. CXCR3 expression partially decreased after cryopreservation, so most assays used freshly isolated PBMCs. Similar TRBV-TRBJ usage was shown by naive CXCR3-negative and CXCR3-positive cells from the same donor, whereas distinct patterns were shown by memory cells. Both naive subsets had comparably high repertoire diversity, while memory CD8+ T cells had much lower repertoire diversity.

The sample was naive CXCR3- CD8+ T cells from blood. What the cell subset or site label conveys for this sample: CD45RO-CCR7+CD27+CD95- naive CD8+ T cells lacking CXCR3 (TNR3-). The receptor was derived from a human donor in good health. Some clones in this sample may be carry-over from other donors' samples.

The CDR3 loop reads CASSPSRGQYGYTF. The V gene is TRBV21-1 and the J gene is TRBJ1-2; TCRdb returns TRBD1, unconfirmable since there is no DNA. TRBV21-1 represents a pseudogene. The CDR3, cysteine through phenylalanine, is 14 amino acids long. Nucleotide data are not available.